Following are 2 T cell receptor beta chains from one sample sequenced in a study of blood T cell repertoires in COVID-19 (TCRdb year 2020). The receptor library was made with the immunoSEQ multiplex PCR assay. The table was pulled from immuneACCESS by TCRdb, which kept in-frame rearrangements only. Such tables lose some clones; where checked, under half of the loss comes from unresolved V genes, and the rest has no known cause. In this sample the table shows some 300,000 clones, 90% to 95% of which occur a single time. The ten largest clones take up 3.9% of the sample. The sample consisted of PBMCs or T cells enriched from blood (not recorded which). The receptors originated from a woman younger than 45 who had been exposed to COVID-19.

The V and J genes are TRBV3-1 (or the pseudogene TRBV3-2) and TRBJ2-5; D uncertain. The V gene lost 1 base and the J gene lost 4 bases, with 13 bases spanning the gap. Looked up from germline, CDR1 is LGHDT and CDR2 is YNNKEL (reference sequence). The CDR3 totals 15 residues. The CDR3 loop is CASSQVLAGLETQYF. Written as DNA, the CDR3 is TGTGCCAGCAGCCAAGTTTTGGCTGGTTTAGAGACCCAGTACTTC.

This clone was recorded only once. The rearrangement uses TRBV1 and TRBJ1-1. TRBV1 is an annotated pseudogene. This CDR3 is built from 14 residues. CDR3 coding DNA: TGCACCAGCAGCCAAGATGTAAAAAACACTGAAGCTTTCTTT. Its translation: CTSSQDVKNTEAFF.